This TCR beta chain is drawn from a study of blood T cells in healthy people across ages. As to this clonotype: Its antigen is currently unknown. A single base separates this from a much larger clone, so it may be a read error.

The study, taken as a whole, reports: Per million T cells, TCR beta diversity dropped roughly linearly as age increased. PBMCs that were unsorted prevented a conclusive naive versus antigen-experienced comparison.

Together with a sample-barcoded 5' primer, a J-beta primer mix was included in a second PCR lasting roughly 7 to 11 cycles. TCRdb fed the 5' RACE reads into MiXCR, producing one record per CDR3 protein. The repertoire holds roughly 1.7 million distinct CDR3 sequences, with roughly 32% as singletons. The authors drew around 11 milliliters of peripheral blood from each donor. Material: blood. This sequence was found in a woman aged 25 to 39 in good health.

DNA for the CDR3: TGTGCCGGCAGCCCCCACTGGGGGGCTGGGACTAGCGGGATTACGATCTCCTACGAGCAGTACTTC. This codes for CAGSPHWGAGTSGITISYEQYF. The chain is built from TRBV9 and TRBJ2-7, with TRBD2 matching 13 bases. CDR3 size: 22 residues. Germline assignment: CDR1 SGDLS and CDR2 YYNGEE.